This T cell receptor beta chain emerged from a study of a mutant IDH1 vaccine in newly diagnosed glioma. Study context: The start of vaccination came 4-6 weeks after radiotherapy alone, or with temozolomide cycles. Beforehand, treatment had been radiotherapy, temozolomide, or both; the majority received both. It was at week 35 that visit V12 occurred, and at week 47 that visit V13 did.

Profiled with immunoSEQ multiplex PCR; TCRdb holds only in-frame clones, not every one. The sample includes 45,000 or so clones, 65% to 90% of them seen just once. Time point described: week 35, safety follow-up. Each dose of the vaccine consisted of 300 ug of mutant IDH1 20-mer peptide, with topical imiquimod. The donors had new WHO grade 3 or 4 astrocytomas; these were IDH1-mutant and ATRX-lost. The CDR3 has 11 residues. The V gene's germline CDR1 is MNHEY and CDR2 SVGAGI. V lost 10 bases to trimming and J lost 3 bases, with 9 bases between them. This clone occurred a few times. Antigen: not known. The sequencing here drew on PBMCs, taken from a glioma patient whose treatment included an IDH1 peptide vaccine. This chain links TRBV6-5 with TRBJ1-1; the D is unclear. The receptor's source is a woman between 35 and 50 years old with glioma. Some clones in this sample may be carry-over from other donors' samples. CDR3 residues: CAIARDTEAFF. CDR3 nucleotides: TGTGCCATCGCACGAGACACTGAAGCTTTCTTT.